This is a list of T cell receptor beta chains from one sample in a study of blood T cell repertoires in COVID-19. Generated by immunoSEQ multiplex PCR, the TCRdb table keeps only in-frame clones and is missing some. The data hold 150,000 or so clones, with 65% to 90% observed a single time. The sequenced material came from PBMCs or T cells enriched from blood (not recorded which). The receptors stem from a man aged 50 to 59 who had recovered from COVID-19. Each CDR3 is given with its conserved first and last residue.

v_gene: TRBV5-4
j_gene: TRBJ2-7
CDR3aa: CASSLGAGEQYF

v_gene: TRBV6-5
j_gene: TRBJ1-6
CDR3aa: CASRRGQSSNSPLHF

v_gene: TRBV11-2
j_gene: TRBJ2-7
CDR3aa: CASSLARRGDYEQYF

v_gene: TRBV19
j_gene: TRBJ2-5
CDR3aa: CASSISGSETQYF

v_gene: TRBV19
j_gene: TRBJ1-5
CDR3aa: CASSGRQGHQPQHF

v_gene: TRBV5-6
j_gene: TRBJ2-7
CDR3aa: CASSPDRTYEQYF

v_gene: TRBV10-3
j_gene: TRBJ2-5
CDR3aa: CAISESRREETQYF

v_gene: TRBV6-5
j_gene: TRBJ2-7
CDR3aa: CASSYKQSNEQYF

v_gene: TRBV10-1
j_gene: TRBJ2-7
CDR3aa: CASSESTLRTGLTYEQYF

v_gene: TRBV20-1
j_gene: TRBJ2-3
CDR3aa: CSASAGADTQYF

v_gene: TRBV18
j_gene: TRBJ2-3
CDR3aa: CASSPAPLVGEQYPDTQYF